The T cell receptor (beta chain) under discussion was sequenced for a study of a mutant IDH1 vaccine in newly diagnosed glioma. With respect to this clone: Its antigen is unknown.

The data were produced by immunoSEQ multiplex PCR, yet TCRdb's version contains in-frame clones alone and is incomplete. The profile shows 60,000 or so clones, approximately 80% of them singletons. Germline CDR1 LGHNA, CDR2 YSLEER. With 0 bases removed from V and 0 bases from J, the gap between germline ends came to 10 bases. This CDR3 contains 16 residues. The time point is: week 5, during vaccination. Topical imiquimod accompanied each vaccine dose, which consisted of 300 ug of mutant IDH1 20-mer peptide. Donor tumors were new WHO grade 3 or 4 IDH1-mutant, ATRX-lost astrocytomas. The V call is TRBV4-3, the J call TRBJ2-3; D is uncertain. The TCR originated in a woman under 30 with glioma. Some clones in this sample may be carry-over from other donors' samples. The starting material was PBMCs, obtained from a glioma patient whose treatment included an IDH1 peptide vaccine. As DNA, the CDR3 is TGCGCCAGCAGCCAAGATGTGGCACCTAGCACAGATACGCAGTATTTT. Residues: CASSQDVAPSTDTQYF.